Listed here are 8 T cell receptor beta chains from one sample, sequenced in a study of blood T cell dynamics during melanoma immunotherapy (dated by TCRdb to about 2020). Receptor libraries were prepared by the immunoSEQ multiplex PCR assay. TCRdb retrieved this table from immuneACCESS and kept in-frame rearrangements only. Not all clones are present; in checked studies, unresolved V genes account for under half, and no reason is known for the remainder. The sample table contains 10,000 or so clones; only one count was recorded for about 91% of them. Of the sample, less than 7.5% falls within the top ten clones. The time point label corresponds to: pre-treatment baseline. Sequences were derived from blood, sampled from a patient treated with checkpoint blockade. The receptors derive from a human donor with melanoma.

The chain joins TRBV7-3 to TRBJ2-7; D remains unclear. This CDR3 spans 13 amino acids. Germline V gives CDR1 SGHTA, CDR2 FQGTGA. V lost 2 bases, J lost 2 bases, and 7 bases lay in between. The CDR3 DNA reads as TGTGCCAGCAGCTTAGGACGAGCCTACGAGCAGTACTTC. Protein sequence: CASSLGRAYEQYF.

J is TRBJ2-2 and V is TRBV5-1; weak D call: TRBD1 (5 bases). The germline V and J ends were trimmed by 0 bases and 5 bases, with 14 bases remaining between them. CDR1 SGHRS and CDR2 YFSETQ come from the germline V gene. The CDR3 contains 16 residues. CDR3 DNA: TGCGCCAGCAGCTTGGTCCCAGGGATGAGGACCGGGGAGCTGTTTTTT. It translates to CASSLVPGMRTGELFF.

The chain joins TRBV7-6 to TRBJ2-3; 9 nucleotides line up with TRBD1. Germline V lookup: CDR1 SGHVS, CDR2 FNYEAQ. This CDR3 contains 15 residues. V lost 5 bases to trimming and J lost 6 bases; unmatched junction nucleotides: 9. CDR3 DNA sequence: TGTGCCAGCAGCCGGGCACAGGGGGCTGGTGATACGCAGTATTTT. It is translated as CASSRAQGAGDTQYF.

In DNA, the CDR3 is TGTGCCAGCCTAGCGGGAGATTTCGGGGAGCTGTTTTTT. Its protein product is CASLAGDFGELFF. The chain joins TRBV2 to TRBJ2-2; 10 bases are shared with TRBD2. The CDR3 totals 13 residues. Per the germline V gene, CDR1 is SNHLY and CDR2 is FYNNEI. Trimming removed 8 bases from V and 7 bases from J; junction bases left unmatched: 4.

The sample holds one count of this clone. This chain connects TRBV15 to TRBJ1-5; possibly TRBD1 for D (5 bases). Germline CDR1 is LNHNV and CDR2 is YYDKDF (reference sequence). The CDR3 extends over 12 amino acids. Trimming removed 3 bases at V and 7 bases at J, with 7 bases between. CDR3 region: CATSSRDQPQHF. The CDR3 bases are TGTGCCACCAGCAGCAGGGACCAGCCCCAGCATTTT.

This chain uses TRBV5-5 with TRBJ2-3; 9 nucleotides match TRBD2. CDR3 length: 14 amino acids. The V and J ends lost 6 bases and 6 bases, in that order; junction bases with no gene match: 8. Germline values: CDR1 SGHKS, CDR2 YYEKEE (reference sequence). The CDR3 DNA follows: TGTGCCAGCATTTCGGCGGGAGGGCCCGATACGCAGTATTTT. As protein: CASISAGGPDTQYF. The full variable domain, completed using reference TRBV5-5 and TRBJ2-3, is DAGVTQSPTHLIKTRGQQVTLRCSPISGHKSVSWYQQVLGQGPQFIFQYYEKEERGRGNFPDRFSARQFPNYSSELNVNALLLGDSALYLCASISAGGPDTQYFGPGTRLTVL.

The chain carries TRBV29-1 and TRBJ1-5, with 8 bases that match TRBD1. The V gene's germline CDR1 is SQVTM and CDR2 ANQGSEA. The ends lost 4 bases at V and 5 bases at J; junction bases unmatched: 4. CDR3 length: 13 residues. The CDR3 sequence is CSVGDRGYQPQHF. CDR3 DNA sequence: TGCAGCGTTGGAGACAGGGGTTATCAGCCCCAGCATTTT. Drawing the rest from reference TRBV29-1 and TRBJ1-5, the complete variable domain is SAVISQKPSRDICQRGTSLTIQCQVDSQVTMMFWYRQQPGQSLTLIATANQGSEATYESGFVIDKFPISRPNLTFSTLTVSNMSPEDSSIYLCSVGDRGYQPQHFGDGTRLSIL.

This clone was observed a single time. The rearrangement links TRBV9 to TRBJ2-7, with TRBD2 as a possible D gene (6 bases). CDR3 length equals 15 residues. V was pared by 0 bases and J by 0 bases, with 10 bases between. Germline-derived CDR1 and CDR2 are SGDLS and YYNGEE. Here the CDR3 reads CASSVGADYSYEQYF. CDR3 DNA sequence: TGTGCCAGCAGCGTAGGTGCGGACTACTCCTACGAGCAGTACTTC.